What follows describes a single T cell receptor (beta chain). The data derive from a study of shared T cell receptors in the human thymus. The CDR3 is 16 amino acids. J was trimmed by 1 base and V by 1 base; bases with no gene match: 7. In germline, CDR1 is LGHNA, CDR2 YSLEER. Clones were read by immunoSEQ multiplex PCR, and TCRdb kept only the in-frame ones, dropping some. The sample holds 640,000 or so clones, around 87% seen once. These data were also filed under a second study, of human thymus T cells.

Sequencing used thymocytes. This chain connects TRBV4-3 to TRBJ2-7; 7 bases line up with TRBD2. This clonotype was obtained from a boy in the first two years of life with a congenital heart defect. Written as DNA, the CDR3 is TGCGCCAGCAGCCAAGTGAGAGCTAGCGGTTCCTACGAGCAGTACTTC. It is translated as CASSQVRASGSYEQYF.